This T cell receptor (beta chain) was found in a study of blood T cell repertoires in COVID-19. About the study: T cells, B-cell-depleted T cells, or PBMCs supplied cDNA or gDNA.

Under the authors' procedure: Counts of nucleated cells, estimated from reference gene primer amplification, were obtained. Data came from immunoSEQ multiplex PCR; TCRdb stores just in-frame clones and leaves some out. V, J and clone size derive from that table, while D and trimming were established from the DNA sequence. The sample includes around 140,000 clones, approximately 80% of them seen just once. The CDR3 spans 16 residues. CDR1 is LNHDA and CDR2 is SQIVND in the germline V gene (reference sequence). V was pared by 3 bases and J by 3 bases, with 17 bases between. The chain recombines TRBV19 with TRBJ2-5; tentatively, D is TRBD2 (5 bases). This sequence was found in a man aged 50 or older with acute or convalescent COVID-19. Sequenced material: peripheral blood. The CDR3 nucleotides read TGTGCCAGTAGTATCCCTAACCCCGGGAAAGAAGAGACCCAGTACTTC. This codes for CASSIPNPGKEETQYF.